A selection of T cell receptor beta chains follows, all from one sample in a study of blood T cell repertoires in COVID-19. Sequencing used immunoSEQ multiplex PCR; TCRdb keeps in-frame clones, though not all of them. Altogether some 230,000 clones are present, more than 85% being singletons, with the ten largest covering roughly a tenth. Sequencing was done on a sample of peripheral blood. These receptors originate from a woman in her fifties or sixties with COVID-19, enrolled during active disease. The CDR3 runs from the conserved cysteine through the conserved F or W. Fields, in order: J gene, V gene, clone size, D gene, CDR3 DNA, CDR3 protein. A D gene is named only where the DNA matches it firmly. Not all rows give a size; the values are once, few, many and, for expanded clones, a class.

j_gene: TRBJ1-2
v_gene: TRBV11-2
abundance: -
d_gene: -
CDR3nt: TGTGCCAGCAGCTTAGGGGGGGGCAGGCAATATGGCTACACCTTC
CDR3aa: CASSLGGGRQYGYTF

j_gene: TRBJ1-6
v_gene: TRBV5-1
abundance: -
d_gene: TRBD1
CDR3nt: TGCGCCAGCAGCTTGGCCGGGACAGGGAATTCACCCCTCCACTTT
CDR3aa: CASSLAGTGNSPLHF

j_gene: TRBJ2-3
v_gene: TRBV24-1
abundance: -
d_gene: -
CDR3nt: TGTGCCACCAGTGATTCTAGGGGCTTGAGCACAGATACGCAGTATTTT
CDR3aa: CATSDSRGLSTDTQYF

j_gene: TRBJ1-2
v_gene: TRBV27
abundance: -
d_gene: -
CDR3nt: TGTGCCAGCAGTTGGGGGCTATCCTATGGCTACACCTTC
CDR3aa: CASSWGLSYGYTF

j_gene: TRBJ1-2
v_gene: TRBV10-2
abundance: once
d_gene: TRBD1
CDR3nt: TGCGCCAGCAGTGATGGCAGGGGGCATGGCTACACCTTC
CDR3aa: CASSDGRGHGYTF

j_gene: TRBJ1-2
v_gene: TRBV5-1
abundance: -
d_gene: TRBD1
CDR3nt: TGCGCCACCCGACAGGGGGCTTTGTATGGCTACACCTTC
CDR3aa: CATRQGALYGYTF

j_gene: TRBJ2-1
v_gene: TRBV7-3
abundance: once
d_gene: -
CDR3nt: TGTGCCAGCAGCTTAGTAGCGACAAACTCCTACAATGAGCAGTTCTTC
CDR3aa: CASSLVATNSYNEQFF

j_gene: TRBJ1-1
v_gene: TRBV19
abundance: -
d_gene: -
CDR3nt: TGTGCCAGTACCCTGGGGCAGGGGCCCACTGAAGCTTTCTTT
CDR3aa: CASTLGQGPTEAFF

j_gene: TRBJ2-2
v_gene: TRBV5-5
abundance: -
d_gene: TRBD2
CDR3nt: TGTGCCAGCAGCTTCGGGGGGGACACCGGGGAGCTGTTTTTT
CDR3aa: CASSFGGDTGELFF

j_gene: TRBJ1-2
v_gene: TRBV6-5
abundance: -
d_gene: -
CDR3nt: TGTGCCAGCGGTCGGACAGCTAACTATGGCTACACCTTC
CDR3aa: CASGRTANYGYTF

j_gene: TRBJ2-2
v_gene: TRBV7-2
abundance: once
d_gene: TRBD1
CDR3nt: TGTGCCAGCAGCTTAGACGGACAGGGAGCGAACACCGGGGAGCTGTTTTTT
CDR3aa: CASSLDGQGANTGELFF

j_gene: TRBJ2-1
v_gene: TRBV11-2
abundance: -
d_gene: TRBD1
CDR3nt: TGTGCCAGCAGCTACCGGGACAGGGGTACGAATGAGCAGTTCTTC
CDR3aa: CASSYRDRGTNEQFF

j_gene: TRBJ1-2
v_gene: TRBV6-5
abundance: -
d_gene: -
CDR3nt: TGTGCCAGCACATCCGAGGGTTGGGGCTACACCTTC
CDR3aa: CASTSEGWGYTF

j_gene: TRBJ2-1
v_gene: TRBV7-2
abundance: few
d_gene: -
CDR3nt: TGTGCCAGCAGCTTAGTAGGCGGGGCCTCCTACAATGAGCAGTTCTTC
CDR3aa: CASSLVGGASYNEQFF

j_gene: TRBJ1-2
v_gene: TRBV19
abundance: -
d_gene: -
CDR3nt: TGTGCCAGTAGTTCCCGGGCGGGGGGCCCCTATGGCTACACCTTC
CDR3aa: CASSSRAGGPYGYTF

j_gene: TRBJ1-6
v_gene: TRBV13
abundance: -
d_gene: TRBD1
CDR3nt: TGTGCCAGCAGCGGCGATGGACAGGGATCTAATTCACCCCTCCACTTT
CDR3aa: CASSGDGQGSNSPLHF

j_gene: TRBJ1-1
v_gene: TRBV30
abundance: few
d_gene: -
CDR3nt: TGTGCCTGGAGACAGATGAACACTGAAGCTTTCTTT
CDR3aa: CAWRQMNTEAFF

j_gene: TRBJ2-2
v_gene: TRBV13
abundance: few
d_gene: TRBD1
CDR3nt: TGTGCCAGCAACAGGGGGCCCGGGGAGCTGTTTTTT
CDR3aa: CASNRGPGELFF

j_gene: TRBJ2-1
v_gene: TRBV24-1
abundance: -
d_gene: -
CDR3nt: TGTGCCACCAGTGAAATTGGAGGGAGCTCCTACAATGAGCAGTTCTTC
CDR3aa: CATSEIGGSSYNEQFF

j_gene: TRBJ2-2
v_gene: TRBV3-1/TRBV3-2
abundance: -
d_gene: TRBD2
CDR3nt: TGTGCCAGCAGCCCAACTAGGGGACTAGCGGGTTTCCGTCTCGGCGGGGAGCTGTTTTTT
CDR3aa: CASSPTRGLAGFRLGGELFF

j_gene: TRBJ2-2
v_gene: TRBV9
abundance: -
d_gene: TRBD2
CDR3nt: TGTGCCAGCAGCGAGGGCCCCAGACAGCGGGGGGATATATCCGGGGAGCTGTTTTTT
CDR3aa: CASSEGPRQRGDISGELFF

j_gene: TRBJ1-6
v_gene: TRBV5-6
abundance: once
d_gene: -
CDR3nt: TGTGCCAGCAGCTTCAGGGGCGGCAATTCACCCCTCCACTTT
CDR3aa: CASSFRGGNSPLHF

j_gene: TRBJ1-1
v_gene: TRBV24-1
abundance: -
d_gene: -
CDR3nt: TGTGCCACCAGTGGGGAGGGTTCGGAAGCTTTCTTT
CDR3aa: CATSGEGSEAFF

j_gene: TRBJ1-5
v_gene: TRBV19
abundance: -
d_gene: -
CDR3nt: TGTGCCAGTAGTTACGGGACACCCGCGCATCAGCCCCAGCATTTT
CDR3aa: CASSYGTPAHQPQHF

j_gene: TRBJ2-3
v_gene: TRBV7-2
abundance: few
d_gene: TRBD2
CDR3nt: TGTGCCAGCAGCTCGACTAGCACCACAGATACGCAGTATTTT
CDR3aa: CASSSTSTTDTQYF

j_gene: TRBJ2-1
v_gene: TRBV3-1/TRBV3-2
abundance: -
d_gene: TRBD1
CDR3nt: TGTGCCAGCAGCCAACGGACAGGGGGCTATGAGCAGTTCTTC
CDR3aa: CASSQRTGGYEQFF

j_gene: TRBJ1-1
v_gene: TRBV9
abundance: -
d_gene: -
CDR3nt: TGTGCCAGCAGCGAATTAGGGGGTGAAGCTTTCTTT
CDR3aa: CASSELGGEAFF

j_gene: TRBJ1-4
v_gene: TRBV11-2
abundance: -
d_gene: -
CDR3nt: TGTGCCAGCAGCCATAGTAGGGGCGCTACTAATGAAAAACTGTTTTTT
CDR3aa: CASSHSRGATNEKLFF

j_gene: TRBJ2-7
v_gene: TRBV10-3
abundance: -
d_gene: -
CDR3nt: TGTGCCATCGGCGAGGGTTCCGATACGCAGCAGTACTTC
CDR3aa: CAIGEGSDTQQYF

j_gene: TRBJ2-3
v_gene: TRBV5-6
abundance: -
d_gene: TRBD1
CDR3nt: TGTGCCAGCAGCACGCCGGGCGGGACAGGTCCCACAGATACGCAGTATTTT
CDR3aa: CASSTPGGTGPTDTQYF

j_gene: TRBJ1-2
v_gene: TRBV2
abundance: -
d_gene: TRBD1
CDR3nt: TGTGCCAGCAGTGCGGGAGGGACAGGGAAGAGAAATGGCTACACCTTC
CDR3aa: CASSAGGTGKRNGYTF

j_gene: TRBJ2-4
v_gene: TRBV11-2
abundance: once
d_gene: TRBD2
CDR3nt: TGTGCCAGCAGCTGGGGGGGGGAAACAAACATTCAGTACTTC
CDR3aa: CASSWGGETNIQYF

j_gene: TRBJ2-7
v_gene: TRBV19
abundance: few
d_gene: TRBD1
CDR3nt: TGTGCCACGGGGACAGGCCTTCACGAGCAGTACTTC
CDR3aa: CATGTGLHEQYF